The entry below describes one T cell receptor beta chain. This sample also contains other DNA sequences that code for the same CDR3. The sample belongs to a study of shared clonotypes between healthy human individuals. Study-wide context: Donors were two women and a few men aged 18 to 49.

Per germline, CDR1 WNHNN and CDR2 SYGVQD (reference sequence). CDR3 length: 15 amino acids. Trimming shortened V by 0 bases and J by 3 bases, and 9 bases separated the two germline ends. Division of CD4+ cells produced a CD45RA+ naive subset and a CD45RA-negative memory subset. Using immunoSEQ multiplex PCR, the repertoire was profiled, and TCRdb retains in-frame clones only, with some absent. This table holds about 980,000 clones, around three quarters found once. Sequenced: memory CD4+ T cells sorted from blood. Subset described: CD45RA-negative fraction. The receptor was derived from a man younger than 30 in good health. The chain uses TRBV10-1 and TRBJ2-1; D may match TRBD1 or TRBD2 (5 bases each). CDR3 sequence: CASSESRGSYNEQFF. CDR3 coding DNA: TGCGCCAGCAGTGAGTCGAGGGGTAGCTACAATGAGCAGTTCTTC.